Listed below are T cell receptor beta chains from one sample, sequenced in a study of human T cells and chemical hapten exposure. MiXCR was run by TCRdb on the RACE reads, yielding one entry per CDR3 protein. The repertoire holds around 200,000 distinct CDR3 sequences, with about 31% as singletons. This sample comprised whole blood, obtained in connection with sensitization to the hapten diphenylcyclopropenone (DPC). The receptors shown here come from a woman in her twenties or thirties with alopecia areata. Some clones in this sample may be carry-over from other donors' samples. Each CDR3 is given without its conserved first and last residue. The order of the fields is V gene, D gene, CDR3 protein. The D gene is left open where the match is weak.

v_gene: TRBV5-1; d_gene: -; CDR3aa: ASTLGSGNTIY
v_gene: TRBV28; d_gene: -; CDR3aa: ASQKRQETQY
v_gene: TRBV28; d_gene: TRBD1; CDR3aa: ASSSTGTGGGDTQY
v_gene: TRBV29-1; d_gene: -; CDR3aa: SVGSDGTYEQY
v_gene: TRBV4-1; d_gene: -; CDR3aa: ASSQDEGDINQPQH
v_gene: TRBV3-1; d_gene: -; CDR3aa: ASSQAGAGDHSSTDTQY
v_gene: TRBV29-1; d_gene: -; CDR3aa: SVRGMDNSYEQY
v_gene: TRBV28; d_gene: -; CDR3aa: ASSSRGPSGNTIY
v_gene: TRBV6-4; d_gene: -; CDR3aa: ASLTRPSETQY
v_gene: TRBV20-1; d_gene: -; CDR3aa: SATAGHQETQY
v_gene: TRBV19; d_gene: TRBD1; CDR3aa: ASSTRDRGFSNQPQH
v_gene: TRBV28; d_gene: TRBD2; CDR3aa: ASSLQREYNEQF
v_gene: TRBV20-1; d_gene: TRBD2; CDR3aa: SALSGRATGGIQY
v_gene: TRBV29-1; d_gene: -; CDR3aa: SVVGRDYGYT
v_gene: TRBV6-1; d_gene: -; CDR3aa: ASSTQGYQETQY
v_gene: TRBV20-1; d_gene: -; CDR3aa: SAREVGRPNEKLF
v_gene: TRBV6-5; d_gene: -; CDR3aa: ASSYVGGNYGYT
v_gene: TRBV20-1; d_gene: -; CDR3aa: SATGGGAVNQPQH
v_gene: TRBV9; d_gene: -; CDR3aa: ASSVSGSTDTQY
v_gene: TRBV12-3/TRBV12-4; d_gene: -; CDR3aa: ASSPGVRETQY
v_gene: TRBV30; d_gene: TRBD1; CDR3aa: AWTQGTYGYT
v_gene: TRBV6-1; d_gene: -; CDR3aa: ASSDVGLTDTQY
v_gene: TRBV3-1; d_gene: -; CDR3aa: ASSQGSGTGGNEQF
v_gene: TRBV29-1; d_gene: -; CDR3aa: STGTHASRFYNEQF
v_gene: TRBV12-3/TRBV12-4; d_gene: -; CDR3aa: ASRAGTNYGYT
v_gene: TRBV29-1; d_gene: -; CDR3aa: SVWTMKDNEQF
v_gene: TRBV19; d_gene: -; CDR3aa: ASSIDGRNPHGYT
v_gene: TRBV20-1; d_gene: TRBD1; CDR3aa: SARRGDRDSPLH
v_gene: TRBV28; d_gene: -; CDR3aa: ASSLSGLYNEQF
v_gene: TRBV10-3; d_gene: -; CDR3aa: AISEPSTNEQF
v_gene: TRBV6-1; d_gene: TRBD1; CDR3aa: ASSETGGYSTIPLH
v_gene: TRBV7-9; d_gene: -; CDR3aa: ASLGQGEKLF
v_gene: TRBV5-1; d_gene: -; CDR3aa: ASRGEGLDTEAF
v_gene: TRBV7-9; d_gene: -; CDR3aa: ASIRRRDPQH
v_gene: TRBV9; d_gene: -; CDR3aa: ASSVAPSETQY
v_gene: TRBV10-3; d_gene: -; CDR3aa: ATNRDPAYNEQF
v_gene: TRBV5-5; d_gene: TRBD1; CDR3aa: ASSPQGESYGYT
v_gene: TRBV28; d_gene: -; CDR3aa: ASSLLGGRYEQY
v_gene: TRBV12-3/TRBV12-4; d_gene: -; CDR3aa: ASGRGAEAF
v_gene: TRBV30; d_gene: -; CDR3aa: AGGPPAF
v_gene: TRBV28; d_gene: TRBD1; CDR3aa: ASTSPGQGLVGNEQF
v_gene: TRBV6-1; d_gene: -; CDR3aa: ASGRRSGGDYEQY
v_gene: TRBV7-2; d_gene: -; CDR3aa: ASSSPGRGNTIY
v_gene: TRBV28; d_gene: -; CDR3aa: ASSFTPGAVQETQY
v_gene: TRBV25-1; d_gene: -; CDR3aa: AIPGDYGYT
v_gene: TRBV3-1; d_gene: -; CDR3aa: ASSQARQAYGYT
v_gene: TRBV15; d_gene: -; CDR3aa: ATSREDFVGYT
v_gene: TRBV29-1; d_gene: TRBD1; CDR3aa: SSSWQGGSSGYT
v_gene: TRBV9; d_gene: TRBD2; CDR3aa: ASSVGAGRVDNEQF
v_gene: TRBV4-1; d_gene: -; CDR3aa: ASRAGLTDNYNEQF
v_gene: TRBV6-2/TRBV6-3; d_gene: -; CDR3aa: ASTPSGSGANVLT